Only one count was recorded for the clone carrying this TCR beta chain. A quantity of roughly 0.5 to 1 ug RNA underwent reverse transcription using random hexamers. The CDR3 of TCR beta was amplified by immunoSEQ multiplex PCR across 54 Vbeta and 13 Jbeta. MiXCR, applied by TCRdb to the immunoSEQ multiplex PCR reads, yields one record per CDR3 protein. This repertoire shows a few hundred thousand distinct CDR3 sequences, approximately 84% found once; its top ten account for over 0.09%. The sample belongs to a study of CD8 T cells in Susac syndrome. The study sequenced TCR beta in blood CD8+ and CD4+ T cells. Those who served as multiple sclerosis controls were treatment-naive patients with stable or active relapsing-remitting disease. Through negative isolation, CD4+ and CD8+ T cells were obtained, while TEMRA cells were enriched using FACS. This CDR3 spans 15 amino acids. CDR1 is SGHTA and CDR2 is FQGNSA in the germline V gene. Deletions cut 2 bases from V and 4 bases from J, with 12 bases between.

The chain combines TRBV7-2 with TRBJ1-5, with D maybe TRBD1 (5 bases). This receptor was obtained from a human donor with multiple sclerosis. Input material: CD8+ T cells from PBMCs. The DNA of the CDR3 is TGTGCCAGCAGCTTAATCGGAACAGGTAATCAGCCCCAGCATTTT. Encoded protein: CASSLIGTGNQPQHF.